A single sample is the source of the 27 T cell receptor beta chains below, sequenced in a study of CD8+CD57+ T cells in acquired aplastic anemia. Previously, flow cytometry had revealed CD8+CD57+ cell expansion in the patients chosen for sequencing. Researchers used genomic DNA as the template to profile TCR beta VDJ and CDR3. TCRdb reprocessed the reads via MiXCR and lists one record per CDR3 protein. The sample holds about 200,000 distinct CDR3 sequences, 60% to 80% seen once. Sequenced sample: sorted CD4+, CD8+, or CD8+CD57+ T cells (not recorded which) from PBMCs. The receptors come from a human donor with aplastic anemia.

This chain connects TRBV5-4 to TRBJ2-7; 9 bases are shared with TRBD1. The CDR3 contains 15 residues. The germline V gene encodes CDR1 SGHNT and CDR2 YYREEE (reference sequence). V shed 1 base and J 2 bases; nucleotides not matched to a gene: 4. For the CDR3, the DNA is TGTGCCAGCAGCTTGAGGACAGGGGATCCCTACGAGCAGTACTTC. It is translated as CASSLRTGDPYEQYF.

The V and J genes are TRBV20-1 and TRBJ2-7; 9 bases agree with TRBD1. The V gene end was trimmed by 3 bases and the J gene end by 0 bases; junction bases not matched to a gene: 3. CDR1 is DFQATT, CDR2 SNEGSKA, per germline (reference sequence). The CDR3 length is 14 residues. The CDR3 coding sequence is TGCAGTGCTAGTGGGACAGGGAACTCCTACGAGCAGTACTTC. Protein product: CSASGTGNSYEQYF.

The chain joins TRBV7-2 to TRBJ1-1; 7 bases map to TRBD1. There are 15 residues in the CDR3. Germline lookup yields CDR1 SGHTA and CDR2 FQGNSA. The V gene end was trimmed by 1 base and the J gene end by 2 bases; junction bases not matched to a gene: 4. CDR3: CASSLGDRKNTEAFF. CDR3 nucleotide sequence: TGTGCCAGCAGCTTAGGGGACAGAAAAAACACTGAAGCTTTCTTT.

In regard to this clonotype: One end of the junction does not line up with germline, which may come from a read error. The chain carries TRBV29-1 and TRBJ1-2, with D perhaps TRBD1 (6 bases). CDR1 is SQVTM and CDR2 is ANQGSEA in the germline V gene. CDR3 length equals 13 residues. This CDR3 reads CSVEETGGYGYTF. CDR3 nucleotides: TGCAGCGTCGAAGAGACAGGTGGCTATGGCTACACCTTC.

The rearrangement uses TRBV5-1 and TRBJ1-3, with a possible D match to TRBD1 (5 bases). V was pared by 0 bases and J by 4 bases, with 11 bases between. Per the germline V gene, CDR1 is SGHRS and CDR2 is YFSETQ. This CDR3 is 15 amino acids long. CDR3 DNA sequence: TGCGCCAGCAGCTTGGATCAGGGATCAGGAAACACCATATATTTT. Its translation is CASSLDQGSGNTIYF. The full variable domain, rest sourced from reference TRBV5-1 and TRBJ1-3, is KAGVTQTPRYLIKTRGQQVTLSCSPISGHRSVSWYQQTPGQGLQFLFEYFSETQRNKGNFPGRFSGRQFSNSRSEMNVSTLELGDSALYLCASSLDQGSGNTIYFGEGSWLTVV.

The sample holds many counts of this clonotype. The rearrangement uses TRBV2 and TRBJ2-1, with 8 positions matching TRBD1. Germline values: CDR1 SNHLY, CDR2 FYNNEI. The junction had 3 bases not matched to a gene; V was cut back by 3 bases and J by 5 bases. The CDR3 consists of 14 residues. This CDR3 reads CASSEGRGHNEQFF. CDR3 in DNA: TGTGCCAGCAGTGAGGGCAGGGGGCACAATGAGCAGTTCTTC. The whole variable domain, remainder taken from reference TRBV2 and TRBJ2-1, is EPEVTQTPSHQVTQMGQEVILRCVPISNHLYFYWYRQILGQKVEFLVSFYNNEISEKSEIFDDQFSVERPDGSNFTLKIRSTKLEDSAMYFCASSEGRGHNEQFFGPGTRLTVL.

This clonotype has a count of ten or more. V and J are TRBV6-6 and TRBJ1-3; D is possibly TRBD1 (6 bases). This CDR3 contains 16 residues. Trimming pared 7 bases from V and 1 base from J, leaving 17 bases between. Germline V gives CDR1 MNHNY, CDR2 SVGAGI (reference sequence). As DNA, the CDR3 is TGTGCCAGCACACAAGACAGGCCCGTATCTGGAAACACCATATATTTT. Its translation: CASTQDRPVSGNTIYF.

This clonotype was observed a few times. The chain joins TRBV12-3 or TRBV12-4 to TRBJ1-2; D is unresolved. This CDR3 comprises 12 residues. The V gene lost 3 bases and the J gene lost 6 bases, with 8 bases spanning the gap. CDR3 in DNA: TGTGCCAGCAGTTTCGGGGAAAATGGCTACACCTTC. Protein product: CASSFGENGYTF.

The chain couples TRBV29-1 to TRBJ2-1, with D perhaps matching TRBD1 (5 bases). The V end lost 3 bases, the J end lost 3 bases, and 9 bases lay between the germline ends. Germline CDR1 is SQVTM and CDR2 is ANQGSEA. The CDR3 consists of 13 residues. CDR3: CSVDRDGYNEQFF. DNA for the CDR3: TGCAGCGTTGACAGGGATGGCTACAATGAGCAGTTCTTC.

The rearrangement joins TRBV24-1 to TRBJ1-5; the D gene is possibly TRBD1 (5 bases). The CDR3 spans 15 residues. With 0 bases removed from V and 8 bases from J, the gap between germline ends came to 13 bases. Germline loops: CDR1 KGHDR, CDR2 SFDVKD. The CDR3 protein is CATSDLRGVVKPQHF. The CDR3 nucleotides read TGTGCCACCAGTGATTTGCGGGGGGTCGTGAAGCCCCAGCATTTT.

This clonotype was counted ten times or more. The chain links TRBV15 to TRBJ2-5, with D perhaps TRBD2 (7 bases). The CDR3 is 16 amino acids. V lost 0 bases, J lost 4 bases, and 15 bases lay in between. CDR1 and CDR2 (germline): LNHNV, YYDKDF (reference sequence). The CDR3 DNA reads as TGTGCCACCAGCAGAGAGGATAGGGGGGGACCAGAGACCCAGTACTTC. Translation gives CATSREDRGGPETQYF.

The chain recombines TRBV7-8 with TRBJ1-2; D remains ambiguous. Germline V lookup: CDR1 SGHVS, CDR2 FQNEAQ. The CDR3 runs 12 residues. Between the trimmed V and J ends, which lost 6 bases and 7 bases, there was a span of 12 bases. CDR3: CASRTDTFGYTF. CDR3 sequence (DNA): TGTGCCAGCAGGACCGACACGTTTGGCTACACCTTC.

Details on this clonotype: The junction departs from the called germline gene at one end, perhaps through a read error. The CDR3 spells CASSLANSYDEQFF. CDR3 DNA: TGTGCCAGCAGCTTAGCGAATAGCTACGATGAGCAGTTCTTC. The rearrangement joins TRBV7-9 to TRBJ2-1; D gene ambiguous. Germline V gene data show CDR1 as SEHNR and CDR2 as FQNEAQ (reference sequence). The CDR3 is 14 amino acids. The variable domain in full, with the rest retrieved from reference TRBV7-9 and TRBJ2-1, is DTGVSQNPRHKITKRGQNVTFRCDPISEHNRLYWYRQTLGQGPEFLTYFQNEAQLEKSRLLSDRFSAERPKGSFSTLEIQRTEQGDSAMYLCASSLANSYDEQFFGPGTRLTVL.

This clonotype was counted once. The chain couples TRBV10-3 to TRBJ1-1; no reliable D call. V was trimmed by 6 bases and J by 5 bases, leaving 10 bases between them. The germline CDR1 and CDR2 sequences are ENHRY and SYGVKD. The CDR3 runs 12 residues. In nucleotides, the CDR3 is TGTGCCATCAGCAGGAGACGGACTGAAGCTTTCTTT. Residues: CAISRRRTEAFF.

Points on this clonotype: One end of the junction does not line up with germline, which may come from a read error. The chain carries TRBV20-1 and TRBJ1-1, with D possibly TRBD1 on 5 matching bases. Germline CDR1 DFQATT, CDR2 SNEGSKA (reference sequence). The CDR3 is 13 amino acids. In DNA, the CDR3 is TGCAGTACTAGGGGCGATAAGAACACTGAAGCTTTCTTT. This sequence encodes CSTRGDKNTEAFF.

The DNA for the CDR3 is TGCAGTGCTAGTATACTTTATAATGAGCAGTTCTTC. Protein: CSASILYNEQFF. The chain combines TRBV20-1 with TRBJ2-1; the D is unclear. CDR1 and CDR2 (germline): DFQATT, SNEGSKA (reference sequence). Trimming shortened V by 3 bases and J by 7 bases, and 10 bases separated the two germline ends. This CDR3 is 12 amino acids long.

This rearrangement joins TRBV13 to TRBJ1-6; D is possibly TRBD1 (5 bases). V was clipped by 8 bases and J by 9 bases, with 14 bases between them. CDR1 PRHDT and CDR2 FYEKMQ come from the germline V gene (reference sequence). This CDR3 comprises 13 residues. CDR3 protein: CASSQGVSSPLHF. CDR3 DNA: TGTGCCAGCTCCCAGGGTGTCAGTTCACCCCTCCACTTT.

The table lists this clonotype with many counts. The rearrangement joins TRBV15 to TRBJ1-5; TRBD1 is a possible D gene (6 bases). This CDR3 region has 17 residues. Germline V gene data show CDR1 as LNHNV and CDR2 as YYDKDF (reference sequence). Trimming left V 1 base short and J 1 base short, with 14 bases between. The CDR3 protein is CATSRGRGPTSNQPQHF. The CDR3 DNA sequence: TGTGCCACCAGCAGAGGCAGGGGACCCACCAGCAATCAGCCCCAGCATTTT. Using reference TRBV15 and TRBJ1-5 for the parts outside the CDR3, the full variable domain is DAMVIQNPRYQVTQFGKPVTLSCSQTLNHNVMYWYQQKSSQAPKLLFHYYDKDFNNEADTPDNFQSRRPNTSFCFLDIRSPGLGDTAMYLCATSRGRGPTSNQPQHFGDGTRLSIL.

The rearrangement links TRBV9 to TRBJ2-1, with no clear D. Deletions cut 0 bases from V and 6 bases from J, with 13 bases between. The germline V gene has CDR1 SGDLS and CDR2 YYNGEE. There are 15 residues in the CDR3. The CDR3: CASSVVPLSGNEQFF. CDR3 DNA sequence: TGTGCCAGCAGCGTAGTTCCGTTATCGGGCAATGAGCAGTTCTTC.

The gene calls are TRBV11-2 and TRBJ1-1; D gene ambiguous. CDR3 length: 15 amino acids. V was clipped by 3 bases and J by 2 bases, with 13 bases between them. Germline V gene data show CDR1 as SGHAT and CDR2 as FQNNGV. CDR3: CASSLRSVLNTEAFF. The CDR3 DNA follows: TGTGCCAGCAGCTTGAGATCAGTCCTCAACACTGAAGCTTTCTTT.

J is TRBJ1-2 and V is TRBV10-3, with a weak D call TRBD1 (5 bases). Trimming shortened V by 8 bases and J by 5 bases, and 24 bases separated the two germline ends. The CDR3 runs to 16 residues. CDR1 is ENHRY, CDR2 SYGVKD, per germline. The CDR3 sequence: CAIREPGHEGYYGYTF. The CDR3 nucleotides read TGTGCCATCCGAGAGCCAGGCCACGAGGGGTATTATGGCTACACCTTC.

The chain recombines TRBV5-5 with TRBJ1-2, with 8 bases identical to TRBD1. The CDR3 contains 14 residues. Germline V gene sequence: CDR1 SGHKS, CDR2 YYEKEE (reference sequence). After removal of 7 bases from V and 2 bases from J, the junction contained 7 bases not matched to a gene. The CDR3 region is CASWGTGGNYGYTF. CDR3 coding DNA: TGTGCCAGCTGGGGAACAGGGGGAAACTATGGCTACACCTTC.

The genes are TRBV12-3 or TRBV12-4 and TRBJ2-7; D is unclear. With 3 bases removed from V and 4 bases from J, the gap between germline ends came to 7 bases. The CDR3 runs 12 residues. CDR3: CASSFNRYEQYF. CDR3 nucleotide sequence: TGTGCCAGCAGTTTTAATCGGTACGAGCAGTACTTC.

J is TRBJ1-3 and V is TRBV2; D is uncertain. The CDR3 covers 13 residues. CDR1 SNHLY and CDR2 FYNNEI come from the germline V gene. The V end was cut by 6 bases, the J end by 3 bases, with 9 bases between. The DNA for the CDR3 is TGTGCCAGCAGCTTAAGGGTTGGAAACACCATATATTTT. As protein: CASSLRVGNTIYF.

The rearrangement joins TRBV13 to TRBJ1-1, with TRBD1 matching 7 bases. In germline, CDR1 is PRHDT, CDR2 FYEKMQ (reference sequence). With 6 bases clipped from V and 6 bases from J, the junction kept 7 bases outside the gene matches. The CDR3 sequence is 13 residues long. The CDR3 nucleotides are TGTGCCAGCAGGCAGGACAGGCTACCTGAAGCTTTCTTT. It translates to CASRQDRLPEAFF.

This chain uses TRBV7-8 with TRBJ1-5; D unclear. V was pared by 3 bases and J by 4 bases, with 4 bases between. There are 12 residues in the CDR3. CDR1 SGHVS and CDR2 FQNEAQ come from the germline V gene. The CDR3: CASSFRNQPQHF. DNA for the CDR3: TGTGCCAGCAGCTTTCGAAATCAGCCCCAGCATTTT.

The chain uses TRBV5-1 and TRBJ1-2; TRBD1 might be the D (6 bases). The germline gives CDR1 SGHRS, CDR2 YFSETQ. This CDR3 is built from 16 residues. Trimming removed 0 bases at V and 4 bases at J, with 16 bases between. CDR3 loop: CASSLEAGALGYGYTF. The CDR3 nucleotides are TGCGCCAGCAGCTTGGAGGCAGGGGCCCTCGGCTATGGCTACACCTTC.